The sequence of this T cell receptor beta chain was determined in a study of blood T cell repertoires in COVID-19. For the study at large: Italy, Spain and the United States were the sources of the convalescent and acute COVID-19 samples. The analysed material was cDNA or gDNA that came from T cells, B-cell-depleted T cells, or PBMCs.

In germline, CDR1 is MDHEN, CDR2 SYDVKM. V lost 8 bases and J 3 bases, leaving 10 bases between the germline ends. This CDR3 contains 12 residues. Per the original methods: From reference gene primer amplification, estimates of nucleated cell counts were derived. TCRdb's copy holds only in-frame clones and misses some; the assay was immunoSEQ multiplex PCR. D and trimming come from the DNA, and the V and J calls and clone size come from that table. This sample yields 150,000 to 200,000 clones, of which 75% to 95% are seen a single time; 0.5% to 0.65% belongs to the top ten. Sequencing was carried out using peripheral blood. This sequence was found in a middle-aged man with acute or convalescent COVID-19. The chain has TRBV28 and TRBJ2-5, with D perhaps matching TRBD2 (5 bases). This CDR3 is CASETGEETQYF. CDR3 nucleotides: TGTGCCAGCGAAACCGGGGAAGAGACCCAGTACTTC.